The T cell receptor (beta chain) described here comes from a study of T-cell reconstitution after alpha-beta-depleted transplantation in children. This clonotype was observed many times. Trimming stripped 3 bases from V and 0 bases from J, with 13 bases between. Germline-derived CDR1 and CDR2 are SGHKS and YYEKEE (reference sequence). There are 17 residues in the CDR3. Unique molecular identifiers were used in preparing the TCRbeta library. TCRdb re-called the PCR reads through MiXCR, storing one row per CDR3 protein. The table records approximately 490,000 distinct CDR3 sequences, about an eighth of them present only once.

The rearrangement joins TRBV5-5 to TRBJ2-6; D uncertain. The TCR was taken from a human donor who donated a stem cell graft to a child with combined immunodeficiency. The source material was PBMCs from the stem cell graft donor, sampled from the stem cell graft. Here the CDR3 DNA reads TGTGCCAGCAGCTCTACTGGACGGTCCTCTGGGGCCAACGTCCTGACTTTC. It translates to CASSSTGRSSGANVLTF.